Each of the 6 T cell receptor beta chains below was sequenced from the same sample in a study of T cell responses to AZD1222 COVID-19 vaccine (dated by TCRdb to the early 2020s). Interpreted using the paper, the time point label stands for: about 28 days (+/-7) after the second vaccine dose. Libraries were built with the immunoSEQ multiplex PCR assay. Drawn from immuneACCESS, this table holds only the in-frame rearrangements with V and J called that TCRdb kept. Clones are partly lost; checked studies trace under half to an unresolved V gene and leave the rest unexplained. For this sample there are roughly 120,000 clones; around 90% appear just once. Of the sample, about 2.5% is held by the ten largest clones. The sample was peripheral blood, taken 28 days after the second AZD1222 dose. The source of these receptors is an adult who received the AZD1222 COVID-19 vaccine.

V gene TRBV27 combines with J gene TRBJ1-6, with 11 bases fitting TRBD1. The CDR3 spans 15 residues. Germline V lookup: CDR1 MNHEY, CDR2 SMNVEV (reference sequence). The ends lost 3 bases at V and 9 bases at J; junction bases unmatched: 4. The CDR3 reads CASSFGQGAGSPLHF. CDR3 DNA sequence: TGTGCCAGCAGTTTCGGACAGGGGGCTGGTTCACCCCTCCACTTT.

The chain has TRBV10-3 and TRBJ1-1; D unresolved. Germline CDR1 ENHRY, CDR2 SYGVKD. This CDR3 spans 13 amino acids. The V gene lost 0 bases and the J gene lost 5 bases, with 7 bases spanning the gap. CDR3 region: CAISESIITEAFF. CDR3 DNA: TGTGCCATCAGTGAGTCTATTATAACTGAAGCTTTCTTT.

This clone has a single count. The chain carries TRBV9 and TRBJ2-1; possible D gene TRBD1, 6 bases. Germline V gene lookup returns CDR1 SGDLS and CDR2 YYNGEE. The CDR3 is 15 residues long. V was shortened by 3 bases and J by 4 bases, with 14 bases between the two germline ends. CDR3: CASSAGHLPYNEQFF. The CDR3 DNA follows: TGTGCCAGCAGCGCGGGACACTTACCTTACAATGAGCAGTTCTTC. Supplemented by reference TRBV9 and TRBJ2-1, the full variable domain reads DSGVTQTPKHLITATGQRVTLRCSPRSGDLSVYWYQQSLDQGLQFLIQYYNGEERAKGNILERFSAQQFPDLHSELNLSSLELGDSALYFCASSAGHLPYNEQFFGPGTRLTVL.

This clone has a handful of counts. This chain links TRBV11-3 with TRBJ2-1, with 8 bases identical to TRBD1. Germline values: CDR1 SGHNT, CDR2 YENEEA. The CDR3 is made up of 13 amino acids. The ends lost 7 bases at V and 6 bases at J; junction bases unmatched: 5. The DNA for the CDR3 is TGTGCCAGCACGCAGGGGGCGGGCAATGAGCAGTTCTTC. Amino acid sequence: CASTQGAGNEQFF. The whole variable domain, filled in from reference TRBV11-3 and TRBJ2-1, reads EAGVVQSPRYKIIEKKQPVAFWCNPISGHNTLYWYLQNLGQGPELLIRYENEEAVDDSQLPKDRFSAERLKGVDSTLKIQPAELGDSAVYLCASTQGAGNEQFFGPGTRLTVL.

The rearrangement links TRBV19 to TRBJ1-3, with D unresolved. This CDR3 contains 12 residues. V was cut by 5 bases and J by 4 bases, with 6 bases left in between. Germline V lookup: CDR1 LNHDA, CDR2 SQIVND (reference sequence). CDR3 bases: TGTGCCAGTAGTGGAGTCGGAAACACCATATATTTT. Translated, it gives CASSGVGNTIYF.

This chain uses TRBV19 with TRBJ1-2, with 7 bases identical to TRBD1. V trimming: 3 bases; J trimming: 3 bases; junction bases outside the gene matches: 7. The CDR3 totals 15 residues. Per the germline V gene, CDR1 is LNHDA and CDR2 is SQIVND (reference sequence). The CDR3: CASSIGQARDYGYTF. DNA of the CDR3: TGTGCCAGTAGTATCGGACAGGCAAGAGACTATGGCTACACCTTC.